What follows is one TCR beta chain and its context. This specimen comes from a study of shared T cell receptors in the human thymus. TCRdb keeps only in-frame clones here, not all; method: immunoSEQ multiplex PCR. The sample carries about 660,000 clones, over 75% recorded once. These data are also associated with another study on human thymus T cells.

This TCR was recovered from a boy under three years old with a congenital heart defect. Material: thymocytes.

The CDR3 loop is CAISGPHEQFF. DNA for the CDR3: TGTGCCATCTCAGGGCCCCATGAGCAGTTCTTC. This chain links TRBV28 with TRBJ2-1; TRBD1 might be the D (5 bases). The germline V and J ends were trimmed by 10 bases and 8 bases, with 12 bases remaining between them. This CDR3 region has 11 residues. Germline V lookup: CDR1 MDHEN, CDR2 SYDVKM.